These T cell receptor beta chains were read from a single sample in a study of identifying expanded T cells in peripheral blood. TCRdb's copy holds only in-frame clones and misses some; the assay was immunoSEQ multiplex PCR. The sample records approximately 83,000 clones, around 83% being singletons. Sequencing was carried out using blood. The receptors here all came from a person between 18 and 75 years old in good health. CDR3s include the opening cysteine and the closing phenylalanine or tryptophan. The order of the fields is J gene, clone size, V gene, D gene, CDR3 DNA, CDR3 protein. The D gene is left open where the match is weak. Clone sizes are given selectively: once, few, many, or a class where the clone is expanded.

TRBJ1-2 - TRBV4-3 TRBD1 TGCGCCAGCAGCCAGATGGAGGGGGCATTTAACTATGGCTACACCTTC CASSQMEGAFNYGYTF
TRBJ1-5 - TRBV18 TRBD1 TGTGCCAGCTCACCAGGGACAGGGGTGCAGCCCCAGCATTTT CASSPGTGVQPQHF
TRBJ1-6 - TRBV18 - TGTGCCAGCTCCCTAAGACAGGTGCCTGATTCACCCCTCCACTTT CASSLRQVPDSPLHF
TRBJ2-7 once TRBV18 - TGTGCCAGCTCACCAGACCAGGCGAACTCCTACGAGCAGTACTTC CASSPDQANSYEQYF
TRBJ1-1 - TRBV4-1 TRBD1 TGCGCCAGCAGCCAGCGGACAGGAGAGAACACTGAAGCTTTCTTT CASSQRTGENTEAFF
TRBJ2-2 - TRBV7-3 - TGTGCCAGCAGCTATACAAGTGCCGGGGAGCTGTTTTTT CASSYTSAGELFF
TRBJ1-5 - TRBV19 TRBD1 TGTGCCAGTAGTACGAACAGGGGATTACAGCCCCAGCATTTT CASSTNRGLQPQHF
TRBJ2-7 few TRBV10-2 - TGCGCCAGCAGAGACAGAAAATCCACCTACGAGCAGTACTTC CASRDRKSTYEQYF
TRBJ1-1 - TRBV19 - TGTGCCTGCATCGGCGGGGTCGCTGACACTGAAGCTTTCTTT CACIGGVADTEAFF
TRBJ1-1 - TRBV20-1 - TGCAGTGCCTGGGGGCTTCTTGAAGCTTTCTTT CSAWGLLEAFF
TRBJ1-4 - TRBV5-1 - TGCGCCAGCAGCTTGCAGAATAATGAAAAACTGTTTTTT CASSLQNNEKLFF
TRBJ2-7 - TRBV19 - TGTGCCAGTAGCGACACAGGGATGTACGAGCAGTACTTC CASSDTGMYEQYF
TRBJ2-3 - TRBV18 - TGTGCCAGCTCACCACCCAGCACAGATACGCAGTATTTT CASSPPSTDTQYF
TRBJ2-1 - TRBV2 - TGTGCCAGCAGTGAAGAACGGGGCATTTACAATGAGCAGTTCTTC CASSEERGIYNEQFF
TRBJ2-7 - TRBV10-2 - TGCGCCACCCGGGGGGACACTAGAACCTACGAGCAGTACTTC CATRGDTRTYEQYF
TRBJ1-4 - TRBV7-9 - TGTGCCAGCAGCTCATGGGGCAAAGAAAAACTGTTTTTT CASSSWGKEKLFF
TRBJ2-3 - TRBV2 - TGTGCCAACCTAGACAAACCGCGCACAGATACGCAGTATTTT CANLDKPRTDTQYF
TRBJ1-1 - TRBV25-1 - TGTGCCAGCAGTGACGCAGGCAACACTGAAGCTTTCTTT CASSDAGNTEAFF
TRBJ2-7 few TRBV5-1 - TGCGCCAGCAGCTTGTTAAGTAGCAGTTACTACGAGCAGTACTTC CASSLLSSSYYEQYF
TRBJ1-3 - TRBV21-1 - TGTGCCAGCAGCAAACGATACTACGAAGGGCGGCCGGGAAACACCATATATTTT CASSKRYYEGRPGNTIYF
TRBJ2-7 - TRBV7-7 - TGTGCCAGCAGCTTAGGACCGGGAAACTACGAGCAGTACTTC CASSLGPGNYEQYF
TRBJ1-1 - TRBV15 TRBD1 TGTGCCACCAGCCCCGCCCGGACAGGCTTCATGAACACTGAAGCTTTCTTT CATSPARTGFMNTEAFF
TRBJ2-2 - TRBV7-2 TRBD1 TGTGCCACCCGGACAGGGGGCAGGAACGGGGAGCTGTTTTTT CATRTGGRNGELFF
TRBJ1-1 many TRBV5-6 - TGTGCCAGCAGCGTAGACAGTGAAGCTTTCTTT CASSVDSEAFF
TRBJ1-2 - TRBV5-5 - TGTGCCAGCAGCTTGGCTGCAATCACAAGTTATGGCTACACCTTC CASSLAAITSYGYTF
TRBJ1-3 - TRBV30 - TGTGCCTGGAGCCTTGAACGATCTGGAAACACCATATATTTT CAWSLERSGNTIYF
TRBJ1-5 - TRBV7-2 - TGTGCCAGCAGCCTGGACGTACTTCAGCCCCAGCATTTT CASSLDVLQPQHF
TRBJ2-1 - TRBV9 TRBD2 TGTGCCAGCAGCCCCTCGGGACTAGCGGGGCGCAATGAGCAGTTCTTC CASSPSGLAGRNEQFF
TRBJ2-2 - TRBV7-9 - TGTGCCAGCAGCCCCCTCACACAGGGAGTCTCCGGGGAGCTGTTTTTT CASSPLTQGVSGELFF
TRBJ1-2 few TRBV6-6 TRBD1 TGTGCCAGCAGTTTCCCCGTCCAGGGGGCGGGAGGCTACACCTTC CASSFPVQGAGGYTF
TRBJ1-2 - TRBV7-3 - TGTGCCAGCAGCGCAGGGCATAACTATGGCTACACCTTC CASSAGHNYGYTF
TRBJ1-2 once TRBV7-9 - TGTGCCAGCAGCTTAGCGCTCCCGGGAAGCGGCTACACCTTC CASSLALPGSGYTF
TRBJ1-1 - TRBV7-6 - TGTGCCAGCAGCTTACGGCAGGGAGGTACTGAAGCTTTCTTT CASSLRQGGTEAFF
TRBJ1-3 - TRBV7-2 - TGTGCCAGCAGCTTGGGGGGGTCCGGAAACACCATATATTTT CASSLGGSGNTIYF
TRBJ1-1 - TRBV6-5 - TGTGCCAGCAGTTACGGACACTCTGAAGCTTTCTTT CASSYGHSEAFF
TRBJ2-3 - TRBV7-2 TRBD2 TGTGCCAGCAGGGTCATAGCGGGGGTTCGAGATACGCAGTATTTT CASRVIAGVRDTQYF
TRBJ2-5 - TRBV30 - TGTGCCTGGAGTGCTCTTTCGGCGACCCAGTACTTC CAWSALSATQYF
TRBJ2-7 - TRBV25-1 - TGTGCCAGCAGGCACCGGGGACCGAAATACGAGCAGTACTTC CASRHRGPKYEQYF
TRBJ1-4 - TRBV2 - TGTGCCAGCAGCCAAGGAGAAAAACTGTTTTTT CASSQGEKLFF
TRBJ2-1 - TRBV7-9 TRBD2 TGTGCCAGCAGCTCCCGGCGGGGGGGCCTGATTGGAGAGCAGTTCTTC CASSSRRGGLIGEQFF